The source of this TCR beta chain is a study of T-cell reconstitution after alpha-beta-depleted transplantation in children. Study results and caveats: Once a year had passed after transplant, T-cell counts and diversity came mostly from newly produced T cells. The study reportedly traced alpha-beta T cells about two months after transplant to several hundred expanded graft clones. Surviving recipient T cells and intrathymic progenitors accounted for some patients' high TCRbeta diversity at day 60.

This sample's TCRbeta library carried unique molecular identifier barcodes. TCRdb recomputed calls from the PCR reads with MiXCR, one row per CDR3 protein. In the table there are hundreds of thousands of distinct CDR3 sequences, less than 15% of which are singletons. This clonotype has ten or more counts. The antigen is unknown. V shed 10 bases and J shed 4 bases, with 11 bases lying between them. This CDR3 has 11 residues. Germline CDR1 MDHEN, CDR2 SYDVKM. The source was PBMCs, collected before TCRalphabeta/CD19-depleted stem cell transplant. This TCR was sampled from a girl aged 2-15 years with congenital amegakaryocytic thrombocytopenia, due to receive a stem cell transplant. The chain joins TRBV28 to TRBJ2-7; D gene unclear. CDR3 sequence reads: CATEAGYEQYF. The CDR3 nucleotides read TGTGCCACCGAGGCCGGTTACGAGCAGTACTTC.